Following are 9 T cell receptor beta chains from one sample sequenced in a study of blood T cell repertoires in COVID-19. The table came from immunoSEQ multiplex PCR; TCRdb's copy has only in-frame clones and leaves some out. The data contain about 210,000 clones, 87% of them seen just once; the ten biggest clones take up 10%. The source material was PBMCs or T cells enriched from blood (not recorded which). The source of these receptors is a man aged 18-30 years with acute COVID-19.

The chain combines TRBV7-8 with TRBJ1-6; a weak D match, TRBD1 (6 bases). Germline CDR1 SGHVS, CDR2 FQNEAQ. This CDR3 contains 14 residues. The germline V and J ends were trimmed by 4 bases and 8 bases, with 12 bases remaining between them. DNA for the CDR3: TGTGCCAGCAGCTCCGACAGGACCTATTCACCCCTCCACTTT. Residues: CASSSDRTYSPLHF.

The chain's CDR3 is CASSQDRGRADDEQYF. In nucleotides, the CDR3 is TGCGCCAGCAGCCAAGATCGCGGGAGGGCCGACGACGAGCAGTACTTC. The chain has TRBV4-1 and TRBJ2-7; 9 nucleotides agree with TRBD2. The J segment lost 5 bases and the V segment lost 0 bases, leaving 8 bases of the junction unmatched. The CDR3 contains 16 residues. The germline V gene encodes CDR1 MGHRA and CDR2 YSYEKL.

This sequence joins TRBV21-1 and TRBJ1-3; the D segment call TRBD1 is taken from the table without a DNA check. TRBV21-1 is shown as a pseudogene. This CDR3 region has 16 residues. DNA of the CDR3: TGTGCCAGCAGCAACCACGACAGGGTCGGCGGAAACACCATATATTTT. Translating it yields CASSNHDRVGGNTIYF.

The gene calls are TRBV5-1 and TRBJ2-3, with D perhaps matching TRBD1 (6 bases). The CDR3 has 15 amino acids. Germline lookup yields CDR1 SGHRS and CDR2 YFSETQ. V dropped 0 bases and J dropped 2 bases, with 10 bases sitting between them. CDR3 loop: CASSLGQANTDTQYF. DNA for the CDR3: TGCGCCAGCAGCTTGGGACAGGCGAACACAGATACGCAGTATTTT.

In its sample, this clone was seen once. This chain links TRBV6-1 with TRBJ2-5; 10 bases are a match to TRBD2. CDR3 length equals 17 residues. Trimming removed 0 bases from V and 3 bases from J; junction bases left unmatched: 7. Per the germline V gene, CDR1 is MNHNS and CDR2 is SASEGT. CDR3 sequence (DNA): TGTGCCAGCAGTGAAGCGCTTCGGAGCGGGAGGGAAGAGACCCAGTACTTC. The encoded protein is CASSEALRSGREETQYF.

This chain links TRBV27 with TRBJ1-2, with D tentatively TRBD1 (6 bases). The CDR3 spans 14 residues. CDR1 is MNHEY and CDR2 is SMNVEV in the germline V gene (reference sequence). V was clipped by 8 bases and J by 3 bases, with 16 bases between them. The CDR3 loop reads CASATGRDHYGYTF. CDR3 bases: TGTGCCAGCGCCACAGGGAGGGACCACTATGGCTACACCTTC.

V usage is TRBV5-5 and J usage is TRBJ2-5; perhaps TRBD1 as D (6 bases). This CDR3 contains 15 residues. Deletions cut 3 bases from V and 5 bases from J, with 17 bases between. Germline CDR1 and CDR2: SGHKS and YYEKEE (reference sequence). The CDR3 here is CASSSRAPGVETQYF. The CDR3 DNA reads as TGTGCCAGCAGCTCCCGGGCCCCAGGGGTGGAGACCCAGTACTTC.

V usage is TRBV7-2 and J usage is TRBJ2-7, with 7 bases matching TRBD2. The CDR3 runs 14 residues. Trimming took 3 bases from V and 3 from J; bases not matched to a gene: 5. CDR1 SGHTA and CDR2 FQGNSA come from the germline V gene. CDR3 loop: CASSLSRGDYEQYF. In nucleotides, the CDR3 is TGTGCCAGCAGCTTGTCTCGGGGGGACTACGAGCAGTACTTC.

This clone was seen a handful of times. This rearrangement joins TRBV27 to TRBJ1-5; D unresolved. Between the trimmed V and J ends, which lost 7 bases and 0 bases, there was a span of 10 bases. From germline, CDR1 is MNHEY and CDR2 SMNVEV (reference sequence). This CDR3 is built from 14 residues. The CDR3 DNA reads TGTGCCAGCATGGCAAAGTATAGCAATCAGCCCCAGCATTTT. Translated: CASMAKYSNQPQHF.